Below, 21 T cell receptor beta chains from the same sample are listed, as sequenced in a study of blood T cell repertoires in COVID-19. Repertoires were generated with immunoSEQ multiplex PCR, while TCRdb's copy carries only in-frame clones and drops some. The table records 45,000 to 60,000 clones, roughly 87% of them present only once. Material: peripheral blood. These receptors were obtained from a man aged 50 to 59 with active COVID-19.

This clone came up once. The rearrangement uses TRBV6-2 or TRBV6-3 and TRBJ2-5, with D possibly TRBD2 on 5 matching bases. With 4 bases removed from V and 2 bases from J, the gap between germline ends came to 17 bases. CDR1 is MNHEY, CDR2 SVGEGT, per germline. This CDR3 is 16 amino acids long. CDR3 sequence (DNA): TGTGCCAGCAGTTGGCATTTCGGGAAGGGACAAGAGACCCAGTACTTC. Its protein product is CASSWHFGKGQETQYF.

This chain links TRBV24-1 with TRBJ2-1; 9 nucleotides align to TRBD1. The V and J ends lost 4 bases and 7 bases, in that order; junction bases with no gene match: 10. Germline CDR1 is KGHDR and CDR2 is SFDVKD. This CDR3 has 16 amino acids. CDR3 bases: TGTGCCACCAGTGAAGCGGGACAGGGTTTGGGGAATGAGCAGTTCTTC. It translates to CATSEAGQGLGNEQFF.

The rearrangement links TRBV6-5 to TRBJ2-7; a weak D match, TRBD2 (5 bases). V was cut by 4 bases and J by 2 bases, with 9 bases left in between. The CDR3 is 13 residues long. Germline CDR1 is MNHEY and CDR2 is SVGAGI. CDR3 DNA sequence: TGTGCCAGCAGTTTCCGGGAAACCTACGAGCAGTACTTC. Residues: CASSFRETYEQYF.

The chain is built from TRBV5-1 and TRBJ1-2; D is perhaps TRBD1 (6 bases). This CDR3 has 15 residues. Trimming left V 7 bases short and J 6 bases short, with 22 bases between. CDR1 is SGHRS, CDR2 YFSETQ, per germline. The CDR3 reads CASQRSPTGLNGYTF. The CDR3 DNA is TGCGCCAGCCAGAGAAGTCCTACAGGGCTGAATGGCTACACCTTC.

This chain joins TRBV6-5 and TRBJ1-1; 9 bases match TRBD1. Trimming at V came to 10 bases and at J to 1 base, leaving 10 bases not matched to a gene. The CDR3 length is 15 residues. Germline assignment: CDR1 MNHEY and CDR2 SVGAGI. The CDR3 spells CATDPNRGRNTEAFF. The CDR3 DNA reads as TGTGCCACGGACCCGAACAGGGGGCGGAACACTGAAGCTTTCTTT.

V usage is TRBV4-3 and J usage is TRBJ1-5, with D possibly TRBD1 on 6 matching bases. Germline V CDR1 and CDR2: LGHNA, YSLEER. V lost 2 bases to trimming and J lost 4 bases, with 12 bases between them. The CDR3 consists of 15 residues. The CDR3 coding sequence is TGCGCCAGCAGCCAAACGACAGGAAAGAATCAGCCCCAGCATTTT. Amino acids: CASSQTTGKNQPQHF.

The V gene is TRBV6-6, the J gene TRBJ2-1; the D is unclear. V lost 7 bases and J 5 bases, leaving 6 bases between the germline ends. The CDR3 has 11 residues. The V gene's germline CDR1 is MNHNY and CDR2 SVGAGI (reference sequence). CDR3 DNA sequence: TGTGCCAGCAAGTACAACAATGAGCAGTTCTTC. It specifies CASKYNNEQFF.

The V call is TRBV11-2, the J call TRBJ2-5, with 9 bases identical to TRBD2. This CDR3 spans 14 amino acids. Trimming removed 4 bases from V and 5 bases from J; junction bases left unmatched: 5. Looked up from germline, CDR1 is SGHAT and CDR2 is FQNNGV. CDR3 loop: CASSYSGSGETQYF. The CDR3 DNA reads TGTGCCAGCAGCTATAGCGGGAGCGGGGAGACCCAGTACTTC.

The V and J genes are TRBV5-1 and TRBJ1-1; D is perhaps TRBD1 (6 bases). The CDR3 length is 16 residues. The V gene's germline CDR1 is SGHRS and CDR2 YFSETQ. V was pared by 4 bases and J by 3 bases, with 19 bases between. The DNA for the CDR3 is TGCGCCAGCAGCCCCCAGGCGGGAGGGGGGGACACTGAAGCTTTCTTT. This translates into CASSPQAGGGDTEAFF. Full variable domain (missing parts from reference TRBV5-1 and TRBJ1-1): KAGVTQTPRYLIKTRGQQVTLSCSPISGHRSVSWYQQTPGQGLQFLFEYFSETQRNKGNFPGRFSGRQFSNSRSEMNVSTLELGDSALYLCASSPQAGGGDTEAFFGQGTRLTVV.

Only one count was recorded for this clone. This sequence joins TRBV6-5 and TRBJ1-1, with D hard to call. This CDR3 region has 12 residues. Trimming removed 6 bases from V and 0 bases from J, with 5 bases in between. Germline assignment: CDR1 MNHEY and CDR2 SVGAGI. The CDR3 loop reads CASRQMNTEAFF. The CDR3 DNA reads as TGTGCCAGCAGACAGATGAACACTGAAGCTTTCTTT.

The chain employs TRBV12-5 and TRBJ2-5; a weak D match, TRBD2 (6 bases). The germline V gene has CDR1 LGHNT and CDR2 FRNRAP. CDR3 length: 14 amino acids. V dropped 0 bases and J dropped 4 bases, with 9 bases sitting between them. For the CDR3, the DNA is TGTGCTAGTGGTTTGGTTAGCGGCCTAGAGACCCAGTACTTC. Its translation: CASGLVSGLETQYF.

The chain joins TRBV6-2 or TRBV6-3 to TRBJ2-5; D remains unclear. Trimming left V 2 bases short and J 4 bases short, with 14 bases between. CDR1 and CDR2 (germline): MNHEY, SVGEGT. There are 15 residues in the CDR3. The CDR3 loop is CASSYPKPQVETQYF. Here the CDR3 DNA reads TGTGCCAGCAGTTACCCTAAACCGCAGGTAGAGACCCAGTACTTC.

V and J are TRBV7-2 and TRBJ1-2; 7 bases fit TRBD1. Germline loops: CDR1 SGHTA, CDR2 FQGNSA. J lost 9 bases, V lost 4 bases, and 8 bases had no gene match. The CDR3 has 13 residues. For the CDR3, the DNA is TGTGCCAGCAGCTCCCGACAGGGTGGGAGCTACACCTTC. Amino acid sequence: CASSSRQGGSYTF. Looking up the rest from reference TRBV7-2 and TRBJ1-2 gives the full variable domain: GAGVSQSPSNKVTEKGKDVELRCDPISGHTALYWYRQSLGQGLEFLIYFQGNSAPDKSGLPSDRFSAERTGGSVSTLTIQRTQQEDSAVYLCASSSRQGGSYTFGSGTRLTVV.

V is TRBV27 and J is TRBJ1-1; weak D call: TRBD1 (5 bases). V dropped 4 bases and J dropped 0 bases, with 12 bases sitting between them. CDR3 length: 15 residues. CDR1 MNHEY and CDR2 SMNVEV come from the germline V gene (reference sequence). The CDR3 loop reads CASSSRTFMNTEAFF. The CDR3 region has the DNA TGTGCCAGCAGTTCAAGGACATTCATGAACACTGAAGCTTTCTTT.

The rearrangement joins TRBV5-1 to TRBJ2-3, with 7 bases lining up with TRBD1. The CDR3 is 15 residues long. Germline loops: CDR1 SGHRS, CDR2 YFSETQ. The ends lost 5 bases at V and 4 bases at J; junction bases unmatched: 10. Written as DNA, the CDR3 is TGCGCCAGCAGGGGAAAGGGGGCGCGGTCAGATACGCAGTATTTT. Its translation: CASRGKGARSDTQYF.

The chain carries TRBV5-1 and TRBJ2-7; D is possibly TRBD2 (5 bases). Germline V CDR1 and CDR2: SGHRS, YFSETQ. Trimming removed 0 bases at V and 7 bases at J, with 11 bases between. This CDR3 is built from 13 residues. The CDR3 is CASSLASGVEQYV. CDR3 DNA sequence: TGCGCCAGCAGCTTGGCTTCCGGGGTTGAGCAGTACGTC.

The chain links TRBV18 to TRBJ1-5; unclear D gene. Germline CDR1 reads KGHSH; CDR2 reads LQKENI. V gave up 4 bases and J gave up 0 bases, with 10 bases separating them. The CDR3 contains 15 residues. The CDR3 protein is CASSLNSYSNQPQHF. The CDR3 DNA reads TGTGCCAGCTCACTAAACAGCTATAGCAATCAGCCCCAGCATTTT.

The chain combines TRBV29-1 with TRBJ2-2; TRBD1 matches 10 bases. CDR3 length: 15 amino acids. V shed 5 bases and J 4 bases; nucleotides not matched to a gene: 7. The germline V gene has CDR1 SQVTM and CDR2 ANQGSEA. The CDR3 DNA is TGCAGCGTTTCCCGGGACAGGGGTTTCACCGGGGAGCTGTTTTTT. This sequence encodes CSVSRDRGFTGELFF.

The chain joins TRBV7-8 to TRBJ2-2; weak D call: TRBD2 (6 bases). Germline CDR1 reads SGHVS; CDR2 reads FQNEAQ. Trimming pared 3 bases from V and 5 bases from J, leaving 7 bases between. This CDR3 has 13 amino acids. CDR3 DNA sequence: TGTGCCAGCAGCTTCGGAGGGACCGGGGAGCTGTTTTTT. It specifies CASSFGGTGELFF.

This clone was seen a handful of times. V is TRBV5-1 and J is TRBJ2-2; perhaps TRBD2 as D (5 bases). CDR1 SGHRS and CDR2 YFSETQ come from the germline V gene. With 1 base removed from V and 4 bases from J, the gap between germline ends came to 14 bases. The CDR3 consists of 16 residues. CDR3 loop: CASSLFEGRGTGELFF. The CDR3 nucleotides read TGCGCCAGCAGCTTGTTCGAGGGTCGCGGCACCGGGGAGCTGTTTTTT.

The chain uses TRBV5-4 and TRBJ2-7; D unresolved. The germline gives CDR1 SGHNT, CDR2 YYREEE (reference sequence). V shed 0 bases and J shed 3 bases, with 10 bases lying between them. The CDR3 length is 14 residues. This CDR3 is CASSLGATDYEQYF. DNA of the CDR3: TGTGCCAGCAGCTTGGGGGCTACAGACTACGAGCAGTACTTC.